This T cell receptor beta chain is from a study of STAT5B mutations in CD4+ large granular lymphocyte leukemia. Study conclusions and caveats: Patient CD4-sorted repertoires stayed more clonal than healthy ones after leukemic-clone removal. Compared with healthy controls (2/35), patient top clones favored TRBV06 (8/27).

The V and J ends lost 4 bases and 8 bases, in that order; junction bases with no gene match: 5. The CDR3 totals 13 residues. Germline V gene lookup returns CDR1 SQVTM and CDR2 ANQGSEA. The assay was run at survey level. Clones were read by immunoSEQ multiplex PCR, and TCRdb kept only the in-frame ones, dropping some. The top ten clones hold 0.35% of a sample with 45,000 to 50,000 clones, approximately 83% of them seen once. Notes on this clone: Its antigen is not identified.

Sequences were obtained from CD4+ T cells from blood buffy coats. This sequence was found in a human donor in good health. The chain employs TRBV29-1 and TRBJ2-2; TRBD2 matches at 9 bases. The CDR3 bases are TGCAGCGTTGGAAAACTAGCGGGTGGGGAGCTGTTTTTT. Its protein is CSVGKLAGGELFF.